This T cell receptor beta chain comes out of a study of T cell responses to AZD1222 COVID-19 vaccine. Study details: Second-dose recipients at about 4 or about 12 weeks were treated as one pooled group. Study observations and caveats: The donor group comprised mostly white British people and more females; the analysis possibly underestimated clonal diversity.

This clone was seen only once. Its specificity is unknown. Between the trimmed V and J ends, which lost 2 bases and 7 bases, there was a span of 14 bases. Germline values: CDR1 SEHNR, CDR2 FQNEAQ (reference sequence). The CDR3 totals 15 residues. Assay used: immunoSEQ multiplex PCR; TCRdb lists only in-frame clones, some missing. This sample yields about 210,000 clones, of which 80% to 95% are seen a single time; 1% to 1.5% belongs to the top ten. This clonotype was obtained from an adult in good health. V gene TRBV7-9 combines with J gene TRBJ2-2; D may match TRBD1 or TRBD2 (5 bases each). The sequencing here drew on peripheral blood, taken on day 0 of AZD1222 vaccination. The CDR3 loop reads CASSLRGVAGGELFF. In DNA form, the CDR3 reads TGTGCCAGCAGCTTAAGGGGAGTCGCGGGCGGGGAGCTGTTTTTT.